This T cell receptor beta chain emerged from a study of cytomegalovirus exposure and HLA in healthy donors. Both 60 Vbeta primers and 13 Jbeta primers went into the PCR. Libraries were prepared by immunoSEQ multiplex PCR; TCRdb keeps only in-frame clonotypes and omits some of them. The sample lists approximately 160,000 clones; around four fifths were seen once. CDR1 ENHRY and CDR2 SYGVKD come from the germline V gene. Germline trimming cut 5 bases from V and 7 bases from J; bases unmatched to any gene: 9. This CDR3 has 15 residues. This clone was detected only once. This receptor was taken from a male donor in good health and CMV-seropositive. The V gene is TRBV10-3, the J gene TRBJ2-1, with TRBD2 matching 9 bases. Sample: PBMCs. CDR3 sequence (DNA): TGTGCCATCAGTCCCAGCGCGGGGGGGCCGAATGAGCAGTTCTTC. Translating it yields CAISPSAGGPNEQFF.